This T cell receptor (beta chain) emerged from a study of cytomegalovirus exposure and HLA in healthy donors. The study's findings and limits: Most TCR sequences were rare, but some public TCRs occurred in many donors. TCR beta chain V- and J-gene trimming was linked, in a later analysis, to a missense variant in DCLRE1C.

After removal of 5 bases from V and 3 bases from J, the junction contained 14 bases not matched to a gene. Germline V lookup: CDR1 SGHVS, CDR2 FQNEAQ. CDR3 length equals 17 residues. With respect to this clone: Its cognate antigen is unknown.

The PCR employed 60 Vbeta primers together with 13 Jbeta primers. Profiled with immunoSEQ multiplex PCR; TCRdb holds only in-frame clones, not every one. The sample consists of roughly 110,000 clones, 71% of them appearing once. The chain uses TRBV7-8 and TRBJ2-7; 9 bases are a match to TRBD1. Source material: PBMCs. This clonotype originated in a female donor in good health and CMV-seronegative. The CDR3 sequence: CASSPPGTGTGFYEQYF. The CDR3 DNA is TGTGCCAGCAGCCCACCAGGGACCGGGACAGGGTTCTACGAGCAGTACTTC.